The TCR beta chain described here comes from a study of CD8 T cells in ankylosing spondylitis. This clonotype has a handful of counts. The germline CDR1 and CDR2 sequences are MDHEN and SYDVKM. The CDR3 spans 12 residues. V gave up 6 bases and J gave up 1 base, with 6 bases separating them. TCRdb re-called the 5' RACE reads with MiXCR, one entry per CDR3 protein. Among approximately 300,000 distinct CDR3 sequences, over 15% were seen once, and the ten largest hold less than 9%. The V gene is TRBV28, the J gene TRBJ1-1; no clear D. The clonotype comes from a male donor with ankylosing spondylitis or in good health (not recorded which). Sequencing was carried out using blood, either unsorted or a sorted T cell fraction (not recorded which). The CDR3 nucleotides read TGTGCCAGCAGGGACTCGAACACTGAAGCTTTCTTT. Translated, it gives CASRDSNTEAFF.